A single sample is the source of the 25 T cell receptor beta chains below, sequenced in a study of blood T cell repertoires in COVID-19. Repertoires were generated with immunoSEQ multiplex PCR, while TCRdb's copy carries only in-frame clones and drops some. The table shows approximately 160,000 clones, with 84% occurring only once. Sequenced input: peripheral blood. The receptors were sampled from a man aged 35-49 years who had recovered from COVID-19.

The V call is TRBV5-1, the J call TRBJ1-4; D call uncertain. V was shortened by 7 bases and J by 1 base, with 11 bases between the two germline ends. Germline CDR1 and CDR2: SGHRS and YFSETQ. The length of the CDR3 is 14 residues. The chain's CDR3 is CASRLSGTNEKLFF. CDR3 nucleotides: TGCGCCAGCCGATTGTCCGGAACTAATGAAAAACTGTTTTTT.

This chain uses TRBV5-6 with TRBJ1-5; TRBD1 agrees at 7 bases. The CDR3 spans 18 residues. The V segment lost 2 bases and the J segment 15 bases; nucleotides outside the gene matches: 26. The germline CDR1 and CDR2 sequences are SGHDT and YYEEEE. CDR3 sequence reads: CASSLKHFYGTVAVKGHF. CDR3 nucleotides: TGTGCCAGCAGCTTAAAGCATTTTTACGGGACAGTGGCGGTAAAGGGGCATTTT. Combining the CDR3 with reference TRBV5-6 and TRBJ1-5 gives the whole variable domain DAGVTQSPTHLIKTRGQQVTLRCSPKSGHDTVSWYQQALGQGPQFIFQYYEEEERQRGNFPDRFSGHQFPNYSSELNVNALLLGDSALYLCASSLKHFYGTVAVKGHFGDGTRLSIL.

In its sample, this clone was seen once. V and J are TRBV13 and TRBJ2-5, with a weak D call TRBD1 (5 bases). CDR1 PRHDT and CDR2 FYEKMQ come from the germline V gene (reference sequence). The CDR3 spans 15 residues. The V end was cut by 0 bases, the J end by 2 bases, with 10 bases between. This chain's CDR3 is CASSLGVTGQETQYF. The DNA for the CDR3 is TGTGCCAGCAGCTTAGGTGTTACAGGACAAGAGACCCAGTACTTC.

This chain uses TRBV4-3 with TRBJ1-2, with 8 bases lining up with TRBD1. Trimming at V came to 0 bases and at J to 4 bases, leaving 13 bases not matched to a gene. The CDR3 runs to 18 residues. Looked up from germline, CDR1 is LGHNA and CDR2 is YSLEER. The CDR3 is CASSQERGSGTGGYGYTF. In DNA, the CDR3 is TGCGCCAGCAGCCAAGAAAGGGGCTCCGGGACAGGCGGCTATGGCTACACCTTC.

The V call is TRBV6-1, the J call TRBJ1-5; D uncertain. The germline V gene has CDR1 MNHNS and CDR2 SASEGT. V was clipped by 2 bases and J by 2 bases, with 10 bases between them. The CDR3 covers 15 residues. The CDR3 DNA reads TGTGCCAGCAGTGAATTAAGAGTGGGCAATCAGCCCCAGCATTTT. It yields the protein CASSELRVGNQPQHF.

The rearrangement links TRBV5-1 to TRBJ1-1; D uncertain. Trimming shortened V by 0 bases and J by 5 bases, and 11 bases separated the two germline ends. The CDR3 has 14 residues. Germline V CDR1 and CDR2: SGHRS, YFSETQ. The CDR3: CASSLADDGTEAFF. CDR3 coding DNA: TGCGCCAGCAGCTTGGCCGACGACGGGACTGAAGCTTTCTTT.

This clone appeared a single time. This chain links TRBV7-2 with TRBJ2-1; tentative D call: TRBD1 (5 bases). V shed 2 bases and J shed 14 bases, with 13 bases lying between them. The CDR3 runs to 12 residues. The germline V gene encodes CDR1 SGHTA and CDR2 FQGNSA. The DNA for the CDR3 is TGTGCCAGCAGCTTACGACAGCCTAAGAAGTTCTTC. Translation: CASSLRQPKKFF.

For the CDR3, the DNA is TGTGCCAGTGGGAACCACAGGGGGCAGTACTTC. This codes for CASGNHRGQYF. V is TRBV9 and J is TRBJ2-7, with 7 bases aligning to TRBD1. Trimming cost V 8 bases and J 9 bases; bases outside gene matches: 8. Looked up from germline, CDR1 is SGDLS and CDR2 is YYNGEE. The CDR3 loop spans 11 amino acids. The full variable domain, its missing parts supplied by reference TRBV9 and TRBJ2-7, is DSGVTQTPKHLITATGQRVTLRCSPRSGDLSVYWYQQSLDQGLQFLIQYYNGEERAKGNILERFSAQQFPDLHSELNLSSLELGDSALYFCASGNHRGQYFGPGTRLTVT.

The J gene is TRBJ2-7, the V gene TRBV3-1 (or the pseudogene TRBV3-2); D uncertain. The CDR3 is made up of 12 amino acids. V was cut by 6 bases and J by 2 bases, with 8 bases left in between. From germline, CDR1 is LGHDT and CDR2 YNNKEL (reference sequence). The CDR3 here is CASRASTYEQYF. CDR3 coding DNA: TGTGCCAGCAGGGCCTCGACCTACGAGCAGTACTTC.

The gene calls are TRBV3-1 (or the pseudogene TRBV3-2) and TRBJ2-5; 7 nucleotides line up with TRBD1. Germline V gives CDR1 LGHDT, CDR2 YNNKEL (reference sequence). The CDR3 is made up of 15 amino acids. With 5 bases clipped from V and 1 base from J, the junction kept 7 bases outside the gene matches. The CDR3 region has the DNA TGTGCCAGCAGCTTAGACAGGGTCGGCCAAGAGACCCAGTACTTC. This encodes CASSLDRVGQETQYF.

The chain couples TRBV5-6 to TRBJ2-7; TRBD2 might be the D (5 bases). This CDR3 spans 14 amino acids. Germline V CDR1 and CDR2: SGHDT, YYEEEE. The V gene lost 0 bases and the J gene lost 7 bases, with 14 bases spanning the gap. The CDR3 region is CASSLGRGSFEQYF. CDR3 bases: TGTGCCAGCAGCTTGGGTAGAGGGTCTTTTGAGCAGTACTTC.

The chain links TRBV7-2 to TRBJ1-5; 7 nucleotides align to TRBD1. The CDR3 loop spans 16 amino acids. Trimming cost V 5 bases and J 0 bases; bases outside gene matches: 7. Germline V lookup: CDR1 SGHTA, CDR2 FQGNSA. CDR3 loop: CASSLGQSYSNQPQHF. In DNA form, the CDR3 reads TGTGCCAGCAGCCTGGGACAGTCCTATAGCAATCAGCCCCAGCATTTT.

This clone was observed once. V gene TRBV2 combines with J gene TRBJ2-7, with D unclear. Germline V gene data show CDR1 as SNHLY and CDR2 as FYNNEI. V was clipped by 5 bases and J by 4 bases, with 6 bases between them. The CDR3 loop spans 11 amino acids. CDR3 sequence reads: CASSSKYEQYF. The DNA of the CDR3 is TGTGCCAGCAGTTCTAAGTACGAGCAGTACTTC.

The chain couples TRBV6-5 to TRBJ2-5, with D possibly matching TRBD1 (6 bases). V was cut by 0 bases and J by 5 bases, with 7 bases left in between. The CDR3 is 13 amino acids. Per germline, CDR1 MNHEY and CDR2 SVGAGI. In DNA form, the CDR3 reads TGTGCCAGCAGTTACTCAGGGGGTGAGACCCAGTACTTC. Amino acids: CASSYSGGETQYF.

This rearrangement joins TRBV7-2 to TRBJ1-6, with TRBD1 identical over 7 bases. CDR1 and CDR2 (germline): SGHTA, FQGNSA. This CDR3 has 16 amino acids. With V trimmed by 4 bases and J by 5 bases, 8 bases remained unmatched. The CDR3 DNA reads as TGTGCCAGCAGCTCCGGCCAACAGGGGAATAATTCACCCCTCCACTTT. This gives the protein CASSSGQQGNNSPLHF.

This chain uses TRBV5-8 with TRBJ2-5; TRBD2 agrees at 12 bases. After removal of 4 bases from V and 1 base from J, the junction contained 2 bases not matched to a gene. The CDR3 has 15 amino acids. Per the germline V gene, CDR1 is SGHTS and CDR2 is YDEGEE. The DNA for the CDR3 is TGTGCCAGCAGCCTAGCGGGGGGGCTCCAAGAGACCCAGTACTTC. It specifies CASSLAGGLQETQYF.

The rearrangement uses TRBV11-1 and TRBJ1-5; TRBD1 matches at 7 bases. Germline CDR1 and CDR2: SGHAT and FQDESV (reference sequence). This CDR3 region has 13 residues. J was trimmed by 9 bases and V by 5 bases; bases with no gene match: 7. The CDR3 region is CASSPGGTTPQHF. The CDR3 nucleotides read TGTGCCAGCAGCCCAGGGGGAACCACGCCCCAGCATTTT. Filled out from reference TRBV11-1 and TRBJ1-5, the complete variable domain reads EAEVAQSPRYKITEKSQAVAFWCDPISGHATLYWYRQILGQGPELLVQFQDESVVDDSQLPKDRFSAERLKGVDSTLKIQPAELGDSAMYLCASSPGGTTPQHFGDGTRLSIL.

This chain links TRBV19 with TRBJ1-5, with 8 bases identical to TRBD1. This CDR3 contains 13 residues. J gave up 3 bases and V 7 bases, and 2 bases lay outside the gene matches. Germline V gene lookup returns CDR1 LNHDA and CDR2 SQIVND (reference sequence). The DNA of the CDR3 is TGTGCCAGTAAGGGACAGGCCAATCAGCCCCAGCATTTT. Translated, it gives CASKGQANQPQHF.

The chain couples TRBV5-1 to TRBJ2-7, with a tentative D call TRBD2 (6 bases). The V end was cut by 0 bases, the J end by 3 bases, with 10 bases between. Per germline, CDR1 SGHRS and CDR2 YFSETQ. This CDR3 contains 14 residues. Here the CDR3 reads CASSLGGTRYEQYF. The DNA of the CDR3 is TGCGCCAGCAGCTTGGGTGGGACTCGCTACGAGCAGTACTTC.

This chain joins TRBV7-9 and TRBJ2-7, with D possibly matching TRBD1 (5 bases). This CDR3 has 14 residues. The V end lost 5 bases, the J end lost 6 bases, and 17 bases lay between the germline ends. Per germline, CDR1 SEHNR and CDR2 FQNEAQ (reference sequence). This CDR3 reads CASSQGLRFGEQYF. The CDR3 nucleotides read TGTGCCAGCAGCCAGGGTCTTCGGTTCGGCGAGCAGTACTTC.

Written as DNA, the CDR3 is TGTGCCAGCAGCCGTTGGGGGGTGTCCTACGAGCAGTACTTC. Translated, it gives CASSRWGVSYEQYF. The V and J genes are TRBV7-8 and TRBJ2-7, with D possibly TRBD2 on 6 matching bases. V was clipped by 5 bases and J by 1 base, with 12 bases between them. Per the germline V gene, CDR1 is SGHVS and CDR2 is FQNEAQ. The CDR3 is made up of 14 amino acids. Together with reference TRBV7-8 and TRBJ2-7, the CDR3 gives the full variable domain: GAGVSQSPRYKVAKRGQDVALRCDPISGHVSLFWYQQALGQGPEFLTYFQNEAQLDKSGLPSDRFFAERPEGSVSTLKIQRTQQEDSAVYLCASSRWGVSYEQYFGPGTRLTVT.

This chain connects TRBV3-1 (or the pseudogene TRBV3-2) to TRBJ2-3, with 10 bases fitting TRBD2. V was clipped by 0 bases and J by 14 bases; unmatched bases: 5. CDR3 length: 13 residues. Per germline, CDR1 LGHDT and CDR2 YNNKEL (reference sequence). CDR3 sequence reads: CASSQEELAGLYF. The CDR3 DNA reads TGTGCCAGCAGCCAAGAGGAACTAGCGGGGTTGTATTTT.

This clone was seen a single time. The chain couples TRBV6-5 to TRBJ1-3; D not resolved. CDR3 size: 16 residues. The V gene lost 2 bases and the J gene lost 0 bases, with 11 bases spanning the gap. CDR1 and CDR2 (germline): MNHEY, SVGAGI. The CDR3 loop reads CASSYDGPVSGNTIYF. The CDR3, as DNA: TGTGCCAGCAGTTACGATGGCCCCGTCTCTGGAAACACCATATATTTT.

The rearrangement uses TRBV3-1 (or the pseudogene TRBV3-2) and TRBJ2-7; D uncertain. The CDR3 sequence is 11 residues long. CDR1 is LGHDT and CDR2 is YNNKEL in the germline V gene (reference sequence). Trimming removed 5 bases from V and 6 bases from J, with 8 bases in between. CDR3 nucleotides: TGTGCCAGCAGCTCCCCCATCGAGCAGTACTTC. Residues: CASSSPIEQYF.

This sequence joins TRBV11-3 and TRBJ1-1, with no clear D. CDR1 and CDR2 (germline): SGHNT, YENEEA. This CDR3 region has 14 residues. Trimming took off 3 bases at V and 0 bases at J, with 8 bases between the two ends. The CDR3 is CASSFRHLNTEAFF. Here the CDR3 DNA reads TGTGCCAGCAGCTTTAGACACCTGAACACTGAAGCTTTCTTT.